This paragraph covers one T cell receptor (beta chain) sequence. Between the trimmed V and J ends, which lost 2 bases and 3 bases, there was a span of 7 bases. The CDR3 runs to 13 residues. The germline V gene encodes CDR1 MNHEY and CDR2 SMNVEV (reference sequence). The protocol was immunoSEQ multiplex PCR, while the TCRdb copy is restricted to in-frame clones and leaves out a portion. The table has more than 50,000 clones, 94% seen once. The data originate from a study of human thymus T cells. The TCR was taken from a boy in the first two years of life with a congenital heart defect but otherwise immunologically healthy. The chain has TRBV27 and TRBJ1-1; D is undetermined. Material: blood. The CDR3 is CASSLGHHTEAFF. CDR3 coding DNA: TGTGCCAGCAGTTTAGGGCACCACACTGAAGCTTTCTTT.